This paragraph reports one TCR beta chain. No antigen is known for it. TCRdb passed the 5' RACE reads through MiXCR, listing each CDR3 protein once. The sample has about 440,000 distinct CDR3 sequences; approximately 17% are singletons. The data are from a study of CD8 T cells in ankylosing spondylitis. General study findings and limits: What seemed typical of ankylosing spondylitis blood was a TCR beta motif built from roughly eight highly homologous variants.

V lost 3 bases, J lost 5 bases, and 9 bases stayed unmatched. The CDR3 runs 15 residues. The V gene's germline CDR1 is DFQATT and CDR2 SNEGSKA (reference sequence). Sequences were obtained from blood, either unsorted or a sorted T cell fraction (not recorded which). The TCR originated in a male donor with ankylosing spondylitis. J is TRBJ2-7 and V is TRBV20-1; TRBD1 matches 11 bases. The CDR3 sequence: CSARAPRTGGNEQYF. CDR3 in DNA: TGCAGTGCTAGGGCACCGCGGACAGGGGGCAACGAGCAGTACTTC.